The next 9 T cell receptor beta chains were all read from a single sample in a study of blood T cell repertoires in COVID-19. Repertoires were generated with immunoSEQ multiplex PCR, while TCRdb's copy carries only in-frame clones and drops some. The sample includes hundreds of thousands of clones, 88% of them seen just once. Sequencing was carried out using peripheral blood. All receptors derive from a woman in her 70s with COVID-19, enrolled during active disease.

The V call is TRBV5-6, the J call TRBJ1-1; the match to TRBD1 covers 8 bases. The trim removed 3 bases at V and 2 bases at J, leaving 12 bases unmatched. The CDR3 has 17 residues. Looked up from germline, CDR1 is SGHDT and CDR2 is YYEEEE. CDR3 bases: TGTGCCAGCAGCTCCCCCGGGACAGGAGCCTTTAACACTGAAGCTTTCTTT. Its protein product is CASSSPGTGAFNTEAFF.

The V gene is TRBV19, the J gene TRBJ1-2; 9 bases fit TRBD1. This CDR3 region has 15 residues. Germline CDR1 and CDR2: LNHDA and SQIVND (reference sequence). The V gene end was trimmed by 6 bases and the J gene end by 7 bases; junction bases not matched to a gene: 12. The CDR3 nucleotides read TGTGCCAGTAGCCAAGGGGGACAGGGACGGGCTGGCTACACCTTC. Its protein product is CASSQGGQGRAGYTF.

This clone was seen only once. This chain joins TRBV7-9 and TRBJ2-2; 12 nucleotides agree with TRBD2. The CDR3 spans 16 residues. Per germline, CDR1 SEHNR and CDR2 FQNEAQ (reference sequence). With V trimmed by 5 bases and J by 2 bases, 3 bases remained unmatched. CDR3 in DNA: TGTGCCAGCAGCGAACTAGCGGGGGGTAACACCGGGGAGCTGTTTTTT. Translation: CASSELAGGNTGELFF.

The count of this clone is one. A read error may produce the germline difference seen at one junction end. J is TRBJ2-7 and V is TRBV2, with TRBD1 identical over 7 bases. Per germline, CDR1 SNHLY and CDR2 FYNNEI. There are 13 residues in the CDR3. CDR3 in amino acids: CASRNRGSHEQYF. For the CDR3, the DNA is TGTGCCAGCAGAAACAGGGGCTCCCACGAGCAGTACTTC.

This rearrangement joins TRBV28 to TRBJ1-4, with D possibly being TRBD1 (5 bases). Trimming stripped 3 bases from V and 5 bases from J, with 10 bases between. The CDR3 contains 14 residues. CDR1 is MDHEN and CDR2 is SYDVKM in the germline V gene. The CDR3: CASSFGGVNEKLFF. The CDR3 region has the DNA TGTGCCAGCAGTTTTGGGGGGGTAAATGAAAAACTGTTTTTT.

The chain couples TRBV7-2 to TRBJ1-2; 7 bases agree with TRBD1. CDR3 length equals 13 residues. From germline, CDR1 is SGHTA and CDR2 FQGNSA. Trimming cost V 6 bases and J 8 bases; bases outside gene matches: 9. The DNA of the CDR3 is TGTGCCAGCAGTTACGAGACAGGGCGCGGCTACACCTTC. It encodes CASSYETGRGYTF.

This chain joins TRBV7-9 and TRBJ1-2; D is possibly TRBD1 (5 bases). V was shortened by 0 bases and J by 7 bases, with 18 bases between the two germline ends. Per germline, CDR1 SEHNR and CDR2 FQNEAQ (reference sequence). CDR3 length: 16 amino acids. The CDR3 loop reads CASSLAIGGSWRGYTF. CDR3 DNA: TGTGCCAGCAGCTTAGCAATCGGGGGTAGTTGGCGTGGCTACACCTTC.

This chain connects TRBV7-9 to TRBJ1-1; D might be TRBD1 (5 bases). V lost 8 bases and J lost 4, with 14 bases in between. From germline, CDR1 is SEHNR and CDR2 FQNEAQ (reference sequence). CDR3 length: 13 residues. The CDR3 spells CASATGAGTEAFF. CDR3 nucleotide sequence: TGTGCCAGCGCTACTGGGGCCGGCACTGAAGCTTTCTTT.

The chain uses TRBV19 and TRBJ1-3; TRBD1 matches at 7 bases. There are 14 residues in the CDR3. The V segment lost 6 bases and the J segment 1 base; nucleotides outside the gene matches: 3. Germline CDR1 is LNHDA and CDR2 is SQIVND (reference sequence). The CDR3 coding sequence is TGTGCCAGTAGAACCAGGGGGTCTGGAAACACCATATATTTT. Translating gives CASRTRGSGNTIYF.